Below, one T cell receptor (beta chain) is given with its context. Its antigen remains unknown. The CDR3 length is 13 residues. Germline V gene data show CDR1 as SEHNR and CDR2 as FQNEAQ (reference sequence). This specimen belongs to a study of CXCR3-negative and CXCR3-positive naive CD8 T cells. Regarding the study as a whole: Naive subsets had comparable surface CD5, so TRB CDR3 properties gauged TCR strength. Diversity proved comparably high across both naive subsets and much lower in memory CD8+ cells.

The TRB cDNA libraries were prepared by 5' RACE with UMI labels. From its re-call of the 5' RACE reads, TCRdb lists each CDR3 protein once, without DNA. The sample has 50,000 to 65,000 distinct CDR3 sequences. Sequencing was done on a sample of naive CXCR3- CD8+ T cells from blood. The subset: CD45RO-CCR7+CD27+CD95- naive CD8+ T cells lacking CXCR3 (TNR3-). The gene calls are TRBV7-9 and TRBJ1-2; with no DNA, the TCRdb D assignment of TRBD1 cannot be verified. The TCR sequence derives from a human donor in good health. Some clones in this sample may be carry-over from other donors' samples. The CDR3 sequence is CASSYRGGYGYTF.